This T cell receptor beta chain came from a study of blood T cells in healthy people across ages. Study-level results: Across samples, TCR beta diversity tracked strongly with naive T cell percentage. Diversity was estimated from one million T cells, and these estimates were considered underestimates. Older individuals had lower TCR beta diversity per million T cells (the decline was roughly linear). Researchers said unsorted PBMCs prevented a conclusive naive versus antigen-experienced comparison.

The CDR3 extends over 12 amino acids. Germline CDR1 is MDHEN and CDR2 is SYDVKM. V lost 3 bases, J lost 6 bases, and 9 bases lay in between. Primers used in a second PCR of about 7 to 12 cycles were a sample-barcoded 5' primer and a J-beta primer mix. One entry per CDR3 protein results from TCRdb running MiXCR on the 5' RACE reads. The profile shows roughly 800,000 distinct CDR3 sequences, 58% of them singletons. Notes on this clonotype: As yet, its antigen is unknown.

The clonotype was recovered from a young man in good health. The chain combines TRBV28 with TRBJ2-7; D is ambiguous. The sequenced sample consisted of blood. The CDR3 DNA sequence: TGTGCCAGCAGTTTCGGGCAAGTCGAGCAGTACTTC. Translating gives CASSFGQVEQYF.